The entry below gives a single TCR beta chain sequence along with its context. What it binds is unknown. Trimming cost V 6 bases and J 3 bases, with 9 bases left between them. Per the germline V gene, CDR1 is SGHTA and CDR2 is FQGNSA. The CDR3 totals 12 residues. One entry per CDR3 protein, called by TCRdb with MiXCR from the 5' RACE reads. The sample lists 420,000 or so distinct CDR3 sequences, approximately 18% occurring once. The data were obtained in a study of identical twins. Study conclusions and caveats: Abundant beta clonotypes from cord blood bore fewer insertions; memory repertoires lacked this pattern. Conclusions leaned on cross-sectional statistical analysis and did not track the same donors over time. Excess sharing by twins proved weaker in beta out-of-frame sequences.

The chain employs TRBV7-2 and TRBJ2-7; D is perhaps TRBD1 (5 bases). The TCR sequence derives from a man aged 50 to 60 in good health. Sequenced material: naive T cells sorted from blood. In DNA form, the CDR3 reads TGTGCCAGCAGACAAGGGGACTACGAGCAGTACTTC. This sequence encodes CASRQGDYEQYF.